This TCR beta chain is from a study of T cells in Graves' hyperthyroidism and ophthalmopathy. Overall study findings and caveats: From stable hyperthyroidism, ophthalmopathy was separated by a 13 V-J model.

The investigators amplified TCR beta CDR3 regions from RNA transcripts. Researchers ran a first-round RT-PCR on the TCR CDR3 using the HTBI primer set. TCRdb itself ran the multiplex PCR reads through MiXCR, one entry per CDR3 protein. The data contain about 600,000 distinct CDR3 sequences, approximately 15% of them singletons. Enrolled ophthalmopathy patients presented with a Clinical Activity Score of at least 3, a NOSPECS grade of at least 4, and disease duration under 3 months. This clonotype was found a few times. The antigen is not known. The specimen was blood. This sequence originates from a woman between 35 and 50 years old with Graves' ophthalmopathy.

The CDR3 is CASSQERHSGANVLTF. For the CDR3, the DNA is TGTGCCAGCAGCCAAGAGCGGCACTCTGGGGCCAACGTCCTGACTTTC. This chain connects TRBV3-1 to TRBJ2-6; D unclear. Between the trimmed V and J ends, which lost 0 bases and 0 bases, there was a span of 6 bases. The length of the CDR3 is 16 residues. Germline CDR1 reads LGHDT; CDR2 reads YNNKEL (reference sequence).